The clone carrying this TCR beta chain was recorded many times. Its matching antigen is unknown. The source of the sample is a study of early T cells in non-severe SARS-CoV-2 infection. Whole-study context: Sequencing was performed on bulk RNA from unsorted whole blood, leaving chains unpaired. The study, taken as a whole, reports: VDJdb matching favored anti-spike CD8 responses, missing private and CD4 specificities.

The TCR library protocol was used to attach unique molecular identifiers. These identifiers were attached to individual cDNA molecules. Each CDR3 protein gets one entry after TCRdb re-called the 5' RACE reads with MiXCR. The sample holds tens of thousands of distinct CDR3 sequences, more than 10% seen once. Trimming took 3 bases from V and 9 from J; bases not matched to a gene: 3. The CDR3 consists of 13 residues. Per the germline V gene, CDR1 is SGHRS and CDR2 is YFSETQ. The sequenced sample consisted of whole blood. The rearrangement uses TRBV5-1 and TRBJ1-5, with 10 nucleotides matching TRBD1. This clonotype was sampled from an adult who was a healthcare worker with PCR-confirmed SARS-CoV-2 infection or an uninfected control (not recorded which). The CDR3 loop reads CASSWDRGWPQHF. CDR3 nucleotides: TGCGCCAGCAGCTGGGACAGGGGATGGCCCCAGCATTTT.